This record concerns one T cell receptor (beta chain) sequence. These data belong to a study of blood T cell repertoires in COVID-19. Across the study: Nucleic acid was either cDNA or gDNA, and it came from T cells, B-cell-depleted T cells, or PBMCs.

The CDR3 runs to 15 residues. Per germline, CDR1 MNHEY and CDR2 SMNVEV (reference sequence). The V segment lost 10 bases and the J segment 8 bases; nucleotides outside the gene matches: 15. The repertoire was sequenced with immunoSEQ multiplex PCR; TCRdb's copy has only in-frame clones and lacks some. The sample has approximately 270,000 clones, 80% to 90% seen once. The sequencing sample was made of PBMCs or T cells enriched from blood (not recorded which). The gene calls are TRBV27 and TRBJ1-4; 8 bases are a match to TRBD1. This TCR was recovered from a woman aged 25 to 45 with acute COVID-19. CDR3 bases: TGTGCCACAGCTCCCTGGGGACAGGCTCGAGAAAAACTGTTTTTT. Protein: CATAPWGQAREKLFF.